The T cell receptor (beta chain) under discussion was sequenced for a study of shared clonotypes between healthy human individuals. Study background: Ranging from 18 to 49 in age, donors were a couple of women and three men.

V was cut by 4 bases and J by 0 bases, with 8 bases left in between. Germline V gives CDR1 LNHDA, CDR2 SQIVND (reference sequence). The CDR3 runs to 14 residues. Samples underwent the assay at deep level. It was on ten immunoSEQ deep assay plates that unsorted PBMC DNA was sequenced. Source study methods: Filtering differed because ImmunoSEQ produced junction-only sequences that carried no quality scores. Assay: immunoSEQ multiplex PCR; the TCRdb copy retains only in-frame clones and omits some. The DNA was the basis for D and trimming; V, J and clone size are from that table. The repertoire holds about 480,000 clones, 75% to 80% seen once, with approximately 12% in the top ten.

What was sequenced was PBMCs. The sequence came from a woman aged 40-49 years in good health. Some clones in this sample may be carry-over from other donors' samples. The chain recombines TRBV19 with TRBJ2-3, with a possible D match to TRBD2 (6 bases). The CDR3 nucleotides read TGTGCCAGTAGTACGGGGGACAGCACAGATACGCAGTATTTT. It codes for CASSTGDSTDTQYF.